This T cell receptor beta chain was sequenced in a study of PD-L1 blockade in urothelial cancer. Overall study context: Median blood clonality was around 0.086, with some 89,000 unique TCRs.

Synthetic TCR analog templates were added to each PCR reaction. The repertoire was sequenced with immunoSEQ multiplex PCR; TCRdb's copy has only in-frame clones and lacks some. The sample has under 40,000 clones, approximately 80% seen once. The CDR3 runs to 14 residues. Germline lookup yields CDR1 MNHNS and CDR2 SASEGT. Patients' urothelial carcinoma was locally advanced or metastatic. The source of this sequence is a man between 65 and 85 years old with urothelial cancer. The sequencing here drew on PBMCs, taken around atezolizumab (anti-PD-L1) treatment. V and J are TRBV6-1 and TRBJ2-5; 9 bases fit TRBD1. The J call may be in error: the DNA end matches TRBJ2-7 better. CDR3 in DNA: TGTGCCAGCAGTGGAGGGACAGGGAGATACGAGCAGTACTTC. This sequence encodes CASSGGTGRYEQYF.